The present T cell receptor (beta chain) was sequenced within a study of cytomegalovirus exposure and HLA in healthy donors. Findings and caveats of the study: Fewer N-insertions than the roughly 670-donor mean were reportedly shown by an Asian-associated ancestry cluster in a later analysis.

In regard to this clone: Its antigen is as yet unknown.

Germline CDR1 is SGDLS and CDR2 is YYNGEE. The CDR3 extends over 16 amino acids. The trim removed 4 bases at V and 4 bases at J, leaving 10 bases unmatched. A multiplex PCR was run with 60 Vbeta primers and 13 Jbeta primers. Profiled with immunoSEQ multiplex PCR; TCRdb holds only in-frame clones, not every one. The repertoire holds approximately 140,000 clones, with roughly 66% as singletons. Input material: PBMCs. This TCR was recovered from a woman aged 60 to 75 in good health and CMV-seronegative. The chain links TRBV9 to TRBJ1-3; 8 bases fit TRBD1. CDR3 coding DNA: TGTGCCAGCAGCCTAACTGGACAGGGTAAAGGAAACACCATATATTTT. Translating it yields CASSLTGQGKGNTIYF.